This T cell receptor beta chain comes out of a study of CD8+ T cells in alopecia areata. RNA extraction and reverse transcription yielded cDNA as sequencing template. Only in-frame clones appear in the TCRdb table, and some are missing; sequencing was by immunoSEQ multiplex PCR. The sample yields some 110,000 clones, roughly 50% seen once. Stated treatment: oral pan-JAK inhibitor, 5-10 mg twice daily. The investigators collected lesional scalp punch biopsies and peripheral blood from alopecia areata patients. This CDR3 region has 11 residues. V dropped 0 bases and J dropped 6 bases, with 6 bases sitting between them. CDR1 is GTSNPN, CDR2 SVGIG, per germline (reference sequence). Study observations and caveats: Expanded CD8+ clones among the top 100, and scalp clonality, were significantly decreased by tofacitinib. Tissue-resident alphabeta T cells belonging to normal skin likewise get sequenced within scalp specimens.

A remark on this clone: The antigen is not known.

Sequencing used CD8+ T cells sorted from blood, obtained at week 24, from a patient treated with tofacitinib. This chain connects TRBV30 to TRBJ2-7; D is unresolved. This TCR was sampled from a human donor with alopecia areata. In nucleotides, the CDR3 is TGTGCCTGGAGTGTAGGGCTCGAGCAGTACTTC. Amino acid sequence: CAWSVGLEQYF.